Listed below are T cell receptor beta chains from one sample, sequenced in a study of regulatory T cells in long-lasting Graves disease. MiXCR was run by TCRdb on the multiplex PCR reads, yielding one entry per CDR3 protein. The table includes 400,000 or so distinct CDR3 sequences, around a quarter detected once. The specimen comprised peripheral blood mononuclear cells (PBMCs), sampled when the disease was refractory, from a patient treated with antithyroid drugs. The receptor set was obtained from a female donor with Graves disease. The CDR3 runs from the conserved cysteine through the conserved F or W. A D gene is named only where the DNA matches it firmly. Clone size, where shown, is once, few, many, or a class for clones that have expanded.

>TRBV10-3|TRBD2|many|TRBJ2-7
CAISHAGTGKTSGRIEQYF
TGTGCCATCAGCCATGCCGGGACAGGCAAAACTAGCGGGAGGATTGAGCAGTACTTC
>TRBV5-5|TRBD1|-|TRBJ2-7
CASSPGQGTVEQYF
TGTGCCAGCAGCCCCGGACAGGGTACGGTCGAGCAGTACTTC
>TRBV5-1|TRBD1|many|TRBJ1-1
CASSTGDRVGNTEAFF
TGCGCCAGCAGCACAGGGGACAGGGTGGGAAACACTGAAGCTTTCTTT
>TRBV20-1|-|many|TRBJ1-5
CSVVGGAAQPQHF
TGCAGTGTCGTTGGGGGGGCGGCTCAGCCCCAGCATTTT
>TRBV20-1|-|once|TRBJ1-2
CSARDRVKYGYTF
TGCAGTGCTAGAGACAGGGTGAAGTATGGCTACACCTTC
>TRBV7-6|TRBD1|-|TRBJ2-7
CASSLYPPSTGGPYEQYF
TGTGCCAGCAGCTTATACCCCCCCTCGACAGGGGGCCCCTACGAGCAGTACTTC
>TRBV7-9|TRBD2|few|TRBJ2-3
CASSITWGLAEVTDTQYF
TGTGCCAGCAGCATAACCTGGGGACTAGCGGAAGTCACAGATACGCAGTATTTT
>TRBV7-8|TRBD1|-|TRBJ1-2
CASSSLNPDRLYGYTF
TGTGCCAGCAGCTCTTTAAACCCGGACAGGCTCTATGGCTACACCTTC
>TRBV7-8|TRBD2|many|TRBJ2-5
CASSLAPSSGKNQETQYF
TGTGCCAGCAGCTTAGCCCCTTCTAGCGGGAAAAACCAAGAGACCCAGTACTTC
>TRBV7-2|-|many|TRBJ2-7
CASSQRGGGSYEQYF
TGTGCCAGCAGCCAGCGAGGAGGCGGGTCCTACGAGCAGTACTTC
>TRBV24-1|TRBD1|many|TRBJ1-2
CATSELTGIGYTF
TGTGCCACCAGTGAACTGACAGGGATTGGCTACACCTTC
>TRBV20-1|-|-|TRBJ2-7
CSARGLAGSIYEQYF
TGCAGTGCCAGGGGTCTTGCGGGGTCAATTTACGAGCAGTACTTC
>TRBV12-5|-|many|TRBJ1-1
CASGLLGNTEAFF
TGTGCTAGTGGTTTGTTGGGGAACACTGAAGCTTTCTTT
>TRBV20-1|TRBD2|-|TRBJ2-3
CSAYSSGPSTDTQYF
TGCAGTGCTTACTCTAGCGGCCCTAGCACAGATACGCAGTATTTT
>TRBV6-1|-|few|TRBJ1-3
CASSPGPNSGNTIYF
TGTGCCAGCAGCCCCGGACCGAACTCTGGAAACACCATATATTTT
>TRBV5-6|TRBD1|-|TRBJ2-5
CASSPDRDLETQYF
TGTGCCAGCAGTCCTGACAGGGACCTTGAGACCCAGTACTTC
>TRBV5-1|TRBD1|-|TRBJ2-7
CASSKMGQASYEQYF
TGCGCCAGCAGTAAAATGGGACAGGCTTCCTACGAGCAGTACTTC
>TRBV9|TRBD1|-|TRBJ2-2
CASSERQGKTGELFF
TGTGCCAGCAGCGAGAGACAGGGGAAGACCGGGGAGCTGTTTTTT
>TRBV2|-|many|TRBJ1-2
CASSDPGNGYTF
TGTGCCAGCAGTGATCCCGGGAATGGCTACACCTTC
>TRBV28|-|many|TRBJ1-5
CASSPWTFVDNQPQHF
TGTGCCAGCAGTCCTTGGACATTTGTCGATAATCAGCCCCAGCATTTT
>TRBV12-5|-|few|TRBJ1-1
CASGLADGHTEAFF
TGTGCTAGTGGTTTGGCGGACGGTCACACTGAAGCTTTCTTT
>TRBV27|TRBD1|-|TRBJ2-6
CASSPRQGAVSGANVLTF
TGTGCCAGCAGTCCCAGACAGGGGGCTGTTTCAGGGGCCAACGTCCTGACTTTC
>TRBV20-1|TRBD1|-|TRBJ1-2
CSARFGTAVGYTF
TGCAGTGCTAGGTTCGGGACAGCTGTTGGCTACACCTTC
>TRBV7-9|TRBD1|-|TRBJ2-7
CASSLLPGQGFEQYF
TGTGCCAGCAGCTTACTACCGGGACAGGGGTTCGAGCAGTACTTC
>TRBV20-1|TRBD2|few|TRBJ2-2
CSARSLAGGPGTGELFF
TGCAGTGCTAGATCACTAGCGGGAGGGCCAGGGACCGGGGAGCTGTTTTTT
>TRBV7-2|TRBD2|-|TRBJ2-7
CASSFVGRSWEQYF
TGTGCCAGCAGCTTCGTCGGGAGGTCTTGGGAGCAGTACTTC
>TRBV5-1|TRBD2|-|TRBJ2-2
CASSPGLTGPAGELFF
TGCGCCAGCAGCCCGGGACTAACGGGACCCGCCGGGGAGCTGTTTTTT
>TRBV4-1|-|-|TRBJ2-5
CASRPLSPGHGETQYF
TGCGCCAGCAGACCACTTTCCCCGGGACATGGAGAGACCCAGTACTTC
>TRBV20-1|-|many|TRBJ1-1
CRAPGRTNTEAFF
TGCAGGGCACCGGGACGGACGAACACTGAAGCTTTCTTT
>TRBV19|TRBD1|many|TRBJ2-7
CASSVTGQGASYEQYF
TGTGCCAGTAGCGTAACGGGACAGGGGGCTTCCTACGAGCAGTACTTC
>TRBV20-1|TRBD2|many|TRBJ2-5
CSASSGGGSKDTQYF
TGCAGTGCTAGCTCGGGGGGGGGTAGTAAAGATACCCAGTACTTC
>TRBV19|-|few|TRBJ1-5
CASTIGGGGQPQHF
TGTGCCAGTACCATCGGAGGGGGAGGTCAGCCCCAGCATTTT
>TRBV3-1|TRBD2|-|TRBJ2-5
CASSQGMRSSGSLETQYF
TGTGCCAGCAGCCAAGGGATGAGGTCTAGCGGGAGTTTAGAGACCCAGTACTTC
>TRBV29-1|-|few|TRBJ1-1
CSVSGWRAFF
TGCAGCGTCTCAGGTTGGCGAGCTTTCTTT